The T cell receptor beta chain under discussion was sequenced for a study of cytomegalovirus exposure and HLA in healthy donors. Primers for the PCR totalled 60 Vbeta and 13 Jbeta. Assay: immunoSEQ multiplex PCR; the TCRdb copy retains only in-frame clones and omits some. The table shows approximately 180,000 clones, with roughly 81% occurring only once. This receptor was obtained from a woman younger than 30 in good health and CMV-seropositive. Sequenced material: PBMCs.

The CDR3 coding sequence is TGCAGTGCTAGTGGGGGCATCGGGGCTTTCTTT. Its protein product is CSASGGIGAFF. The genes are TRBV20-1 and TRBJ1-1, with D possibly TRBD1 on 6 matching bases. This CDR3 spans 11 amino acids. V was cut by 3 bases and J by 11 bases, with 13 bases left in between. Germline lookup yields CDR1 DFQATT and CDR2 SNEGSKA (reference sequence).